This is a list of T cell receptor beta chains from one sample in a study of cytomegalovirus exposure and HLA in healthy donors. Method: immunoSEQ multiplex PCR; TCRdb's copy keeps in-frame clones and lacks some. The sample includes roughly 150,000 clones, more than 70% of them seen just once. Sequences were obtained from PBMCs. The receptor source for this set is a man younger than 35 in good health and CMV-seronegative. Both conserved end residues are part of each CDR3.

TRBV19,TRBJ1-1,CASSIKSGQNTEAFF
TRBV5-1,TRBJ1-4,CASSSSTTNEKLFF
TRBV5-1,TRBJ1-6,CASSLFGQENSPLHF
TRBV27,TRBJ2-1,CASSYSGIAYNEQFF
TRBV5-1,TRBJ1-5,CASSPSPGTASNQPQHF
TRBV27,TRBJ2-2,CASSLSTGLGTGELFF
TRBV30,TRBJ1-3,CAWSAGGGNTIYF
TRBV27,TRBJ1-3,CASSRYSDRASGNTIYF
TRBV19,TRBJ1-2,CASSVSGRDYGYTF
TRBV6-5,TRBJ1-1,CASSYSYRSLYTEAFF
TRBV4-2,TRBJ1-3,CASSQEGARVGNTIYF
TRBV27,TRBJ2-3,CASSFRGDNPTQYF
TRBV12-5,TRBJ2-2,CASQQANTGELFF
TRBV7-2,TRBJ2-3,CASSLGWGLGTDTQYF
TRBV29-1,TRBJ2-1,CSVWTSGSGDNEQFF
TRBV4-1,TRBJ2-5,CASSQTSGVGQTQYF
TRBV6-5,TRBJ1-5,CASSEGGRYQPQHF
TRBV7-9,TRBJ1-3,CASNQRGSGNTIYF
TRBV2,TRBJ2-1,CASSETAGGNDEQFF